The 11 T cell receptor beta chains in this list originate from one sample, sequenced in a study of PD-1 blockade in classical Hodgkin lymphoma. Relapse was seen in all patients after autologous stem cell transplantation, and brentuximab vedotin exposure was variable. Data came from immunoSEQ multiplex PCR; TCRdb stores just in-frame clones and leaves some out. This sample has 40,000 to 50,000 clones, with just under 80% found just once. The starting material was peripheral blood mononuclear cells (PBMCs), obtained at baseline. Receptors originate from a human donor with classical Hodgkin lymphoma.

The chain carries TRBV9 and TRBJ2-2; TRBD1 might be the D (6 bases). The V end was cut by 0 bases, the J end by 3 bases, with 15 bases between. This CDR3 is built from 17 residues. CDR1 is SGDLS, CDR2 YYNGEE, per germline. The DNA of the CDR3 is TGTGCCAGCAGCGTAGGGCTAAGAGGGGGTTACACCGGGGAGCTGTTTTTT. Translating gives CASSVGLRGGYTGELFF.

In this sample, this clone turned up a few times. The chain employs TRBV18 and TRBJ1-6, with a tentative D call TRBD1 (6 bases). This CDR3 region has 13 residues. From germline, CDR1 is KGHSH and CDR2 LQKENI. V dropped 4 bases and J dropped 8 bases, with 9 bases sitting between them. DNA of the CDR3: TGTGCCAGCTCACGGGACACAGATTCACCCCTCCACTTT. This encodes CASSRDTDSPLHF.

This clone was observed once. The CDR3 DNA reads as TGTGCCAGCAGCTTAGACCCCACTGAAGCTTTCTTT. Its protein is CASSLDPTEAFF. V is TRBV7-9 and J is TRBJ1-1; D not certain. Germline V gene lookup returns CDR1 SEHNR and CDR2 FQNEAQ (reference sequence). This CDR3 contains 12 residues. V was shortened by 1 base and J by 4 bases, with 4 bases between the two germline ends. Full variable domain (remainder filled in from reference TRBV7-9 and TRBJ1-1): DTGVSQNPRHKITKRGQNVTFRCDPISEHNRLYWYRQTLGQGPEFLTYFQNEAQLEKSRLLSDRFSAERPKGSFSTLEIQRTEQGDSAMYLCASSLDPTEAFFGQGTRLTVV.

This CDR3 reads CASSSGGHSYEQYF. Here the CDR3 DNA reads TGTGCCAGCAGTAGCGGGGGCCACTCCTACGAGCAGTACTTC. The chain recombines TRBV6-5 with TRBJ2-7, with 8 bases fitting TRBD2. There are 14 residues in the CDR3. Trimming took 5 bases from V and 0 from J; bases not matched to a gene: 3. The V gene's germline CDR1 is MNHEY and CDR2 SVGAGI.

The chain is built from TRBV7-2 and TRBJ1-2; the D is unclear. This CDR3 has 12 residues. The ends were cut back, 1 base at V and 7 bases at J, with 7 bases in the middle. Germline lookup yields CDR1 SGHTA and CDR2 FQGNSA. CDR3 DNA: TGTGCCAGCAGCTTAGGAGGATTTGGCTACACCTTC. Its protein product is CASSLGGFGYTF. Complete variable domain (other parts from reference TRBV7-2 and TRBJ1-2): GAGVSQSPSNKVTEKGKDVELRCDPISGHTALYWYRQSLGQGLEFLIYFQGNSAPDKSGLPSDRFSAERTGGSVSTLTIQRTQQEDSAVYLCASSLGGFGYTFGSGTRLTVV.

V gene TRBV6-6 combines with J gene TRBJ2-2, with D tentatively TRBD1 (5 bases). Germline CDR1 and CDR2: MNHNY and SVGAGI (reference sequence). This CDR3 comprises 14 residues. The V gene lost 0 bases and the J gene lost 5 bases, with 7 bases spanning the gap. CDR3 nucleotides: TGTGCCAGCAGTTACTCGGCAGGGACCGGGGAGCTGTTTTTT. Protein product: CASSYSAGTGELFF.

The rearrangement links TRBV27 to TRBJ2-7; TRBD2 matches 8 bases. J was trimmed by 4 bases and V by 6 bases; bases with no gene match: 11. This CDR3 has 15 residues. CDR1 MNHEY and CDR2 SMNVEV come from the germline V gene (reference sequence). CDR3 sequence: CASRYGGPGGYEQYF. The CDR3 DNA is TGTGCCAGCAGATACGGGGGACCGGGGGGGTACGAGCAGTACTTC.

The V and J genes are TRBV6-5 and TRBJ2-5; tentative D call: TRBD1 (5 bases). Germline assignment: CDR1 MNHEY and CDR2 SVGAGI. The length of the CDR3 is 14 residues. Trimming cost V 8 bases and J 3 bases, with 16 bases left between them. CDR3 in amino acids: CASERRGGEETQYF. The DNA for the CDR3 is TGTGCCAGCGAGCGAAGGGGTGGGGAAGAGACCCAGTACTTC.

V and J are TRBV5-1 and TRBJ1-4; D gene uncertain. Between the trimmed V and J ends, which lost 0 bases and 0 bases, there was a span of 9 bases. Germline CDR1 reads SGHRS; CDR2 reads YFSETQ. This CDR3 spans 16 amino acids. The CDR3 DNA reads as TGCGCCAGCAGCTTGGATCGTGGGGCAACTAATGAAAAACTGTTTTTT. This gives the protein CASSLDRGATNEKLFF.

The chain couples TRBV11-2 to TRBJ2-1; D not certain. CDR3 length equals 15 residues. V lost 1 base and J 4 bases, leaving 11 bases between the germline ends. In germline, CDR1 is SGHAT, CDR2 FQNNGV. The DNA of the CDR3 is TGTGCCAGCAGCTTAGTTGCCGGCGGTTACAATGAGCAGTTCTTC. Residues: CASSLVAGGYNEQFF.

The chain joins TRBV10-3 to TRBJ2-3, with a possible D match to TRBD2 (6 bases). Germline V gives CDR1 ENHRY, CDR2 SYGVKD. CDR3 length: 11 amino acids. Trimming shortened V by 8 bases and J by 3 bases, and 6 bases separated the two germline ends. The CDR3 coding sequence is TGTGCCATCGGGACTACAGATACGCAGTATTTT. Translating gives CAIGTTDTQYF.